Following are 25 T cell receptor beta chains from one sample sequenced in a study of cytomegalovirus exposure and HLA in healthy donors. Data came from immunoSEQ multiplex PCR; TCRdb stores just in-frame clones and leaves some out. The sample lists 150,000 to 200,000 clones, 85% seen once, with roughly 15% in the top ten. Sequencing was done on a sample of PBMCs. Source of these receptors: a man aged 18 to 30 in good health and CMV-seropositive.

V usage is TRBV30 and J usage is TRBJ1-1; 10 bases are a match to TRBD1. The CDR3 extends over 13 amino acids. Germline V gene sequence: CDR1 GTSNPN, CDR2 SVGIG (reference sequence). V was pared by 5 bases and J by 5 bases, with 5 bases of the junction left unmatched. This CDR3 reads CAWLDRGKTEAFF. CDR3 bases: TGTGCCTGGTTGGACAGGGGGAAAACTGAAGCTTTCTTT. Full variable domain (rest looked up from reference TRBV30 and TRBJ1-1): SQTIHQWPATLVQPVGSPLSLECTVEGTSNPNLYWYRQAAGRGLQLLFYSVGIGQISSEVPQNLSASRPQDRQFILSSKKLLLSDSGFYLCAWLDRGKTEAFFGQGTRLTVV.

The chain joins TRBV2 to TRBJ2-1, with 8 nucleotides matching TRBD2. Trimming cost V 1 base and J 4 bases; bases outside gene matches: 3. The CDR3 totals 15 residues. Germline V gene lookup returns CDR1 SNHLY and CDR2 FYNNEI. The chain's CDR3 is CASSEEAGDYNEQFF. Written as DNA, the CDR3 is TGTGCCAGCAGTGAAGAAGCGGGGGATTACAATGAGCAGTTCTTC.

This chain connects TRBV2 to TRBJ2-3, with D maybe TRBD2 (5 bases). V dropped 8 bases and J dropped 0 bases, with 12 bases sitting between them. This CDR3 region has 14 residues. CDR1 and CDR2 (germline): SNHLY, FYNNEI. DNA of the CDR3: TGTGCCAGCGGCGCGGGCTTTAGCACAGATACGCAGTATTTT. Protein product: CASGAGFSTDTQYF.

The V and J genes are TRBV30 and TRBJ1-5, with TRBD1 matching over 7 bases. Per germline, CDR1 GTSNPN and CDR2 SVGIG (reference sequence). Unmatched junction bases numbered 8, after V lost 1 base and J lost 5 bases. This CDR3 has 15 amino acids. CDR3 in DNA: TGTGCCTGGAGTGCCGGACAGGCGTTTTATCAGCCCCAGCATTTT. Amino acids: CAWSAGQAFYQPQHF.

The chain uses TRBV13 and TRBJ1-1; D may be TRBD1 (6 bases). The CDR3 is 16 residues long. CDR1 PRHDT and CDR2 FYEKMQ come from the germline V gene (reference sequence). V gave up 5 bases and J gave up 1 base, with 17 bases separating them. CDR3 sequence reads: CASSGEPQGQNTEAFF. DNA for the CDR3: TGTGCCAGCAGCGGGGAACCACAGGGCCAGAACACTGAAGCTTTCTTT.

The CDR3 nucleotides read TGTGCCAGTAGTACCACAGGGGGCGGCTACAATGAGCAGTTCTTC. The encoded protein is CASSTTGGGYNEQFF. The V gene is TRBV19, the J gene TRBJ2-1; 9 nucleotides agree with TRBD1. In germline, CDR1 is LNHDA, CDR2 SQIVND (reference sequence). With 4 bases clipped from V and 3 bases from J, the junction kept 4 bases outside the gene matches. The CDR3 spans 15 residues.

V gene TRBV6-5 combines with J gene TRBJ2-3; 7 nucleotides match TRBD2. V lost 2 bases, J lost 2 bases, and 4 bases stayed unmatched. The germline gives CDR1 MNHEY, CDR2 SVGAGI. The CDR3 runs to 15 residues. The CDR3 coding sequence is TGTGCCAGCAGTTACCTAGCGGCATACACAGATACGCAGTATTTT. Translating gives CASSYLAAYTDTQYF.

The V call is TRBV5-6, the J call TRBJ1-4; no definite D call. The germline CDR1 and CDR2 sequences are SGHDT and YYEEEE. The CDR3 loop spans 15 amino acids. V was clipped by 3 bases and J by 9 bases, with 18 bases between them. The CDR3: CASSSSRSGRKKLFF. CDR3 sequence (DNA): TGTGCCAGCAGCTCAAGCCGTAGTGGGAGGAAAAAACTGTTTTTT.

The gene calls are TRBV28 and TRBJ1-4; D uncertain. The CDR3 is 16 residues long. Trimming pared 5 bases from V and 7 bases from J, leaving 20 bases between. In germline, CDR1 is MDHEN, CDR2 SYDVKM. CDR3 residues: CASSTNGISRGEKLFF. CDR3 DNA sequence: TGTGCCAGCAGTACAAACGGGATTTCCCGAGGTGAAAAACTGTTTTTT.

The V and J genes are TRBV2 and TRBJ2-7, with 8 bases identical to TRBD1. The germline V gene has CDR1 SNHLY and CDR2 FYNNEI. V shed 0 bases, J shed 3 bases, and the junction held 4 bases outside the gene matches. This CDR3 has 15 amino acids. Written as DNA, the CDR3 is TGTGCCAGCAGTGAAGCCCCTACAGGGGGCTACGAGCAGTACTTC. Residues: CASSEAPTGGYEQYF.

V and J are TRBV7-9 and TRBJ1-6; 9 positions agree with TRBD1. V lost 5 bases and J lost 10; bases outside the gene matches: 9. Germline-derived CDR1 and CDR2 are SEHNR and FQNEAQ (reference sequence). The CDR3 covers 15 residues. CDR3 sequence (DNA): TGTGCCAGCAGCCCAACAGGGGGCGTACAGTCACCCCTCCACTTT. Its protein is CASSPTGGVQSPLHF.

The chain combines TRBV10-1 with TRBJ1-1, with TRBD1 matching over 7 bases. The CDR3 length is 13 residues. CDR1 and CDR2 (germline): WNHNN, SYGVQD (reference sequence). V shed 6 bases, J shed 3 bases, and the junction held 4 bases outside the gene matches. The CDR3: CASSLTGDTEAFF. CDR3 DNA sequence: TGCGCCAGCAGCCTCACAGGGGACACTGAAGCTTTCTTT.

The CDR3 bases are TGTGCCACCAGCAGAGAGACAGGGGGCACCGGGGAGCTGTTTTTT. As protein: CATSRETGGTGELFF. V and J are TRBV15 and TRBJ2-2; 9 bases map to TRBD1. The germline V gene encodes CDR1 LNHNV and CDR2 YYDKDF (reference sequence). This CDR3 is 15 amino acids long. V lost 0 bases, J lost 4 bases, and 0 bases stayed unmatched. Using reference TRBV15 and TRBJ2-2 for the parts outside the CDR3, the full variable domain is DAMVIQNPRYQVTQFGKPVTLSCSQTLNHNVMYWYQQKSSQAPKLLFHYYDKDFNNEADTPDNFQSRRPNTSFCFLDIRSPGLGDTAMYLCATSRETGGTGELFFGEGSRLTVL.

V and J are TRBV28 and TRBJ2-7, with 8 bases matching TRBD1. CDR3 size: 15 residues. The V gene's germline CDR1 is MDHEN and CDR2 SYDVKM. Trimming removed 5 bases from V and 0 bases from J; junction bases left unmatched: 6. The CDR3 loop reads CASSLRDRSSYEQYF. In DNA, the CDR3 is TGTGCCAGCAGTCTTCGGGACAGGAGCTCCTACGAGCAGTACTTC.

V is TRBV30 and J is TRBJ1-1; D possibly corresponds to TRBD1 (6 bases). V lost 8 bases and J 7 bases, leaving 20 bases between the germline ends. Germline V gene lookup returns CDR1 GTSNPN and CDR2 SVGIG (reference sequence). This CDR3 is built from 13 residues. CDR3 bases: TGTGCCGGAATTTTTGGGGGCATACTTGAAGCTTTCTTT. This gives the protein CAGIFGGILEAFF. Full variable domain (outside the CDR3, taken from reference TRBV30 and TRBJ1-1): SQTIHQWPATLVQPVGSPLSLECTVEGTSNPNLYWYRQAAGRGLQLLFYSVGIGQISSEVPQNLSASRPQDRQFILSSKKLLLSDSGFYLCAGIFGGILEAFFGQGTRLTVV.

The gene calls are TRBV30 and TRBJ2-7; D possibly corresponds to TRBD1 (6 bases). Germline CDR1 GTSNPN, CDR2 SVGIG (reference sequence). There are 13 residues in the CDR3. Trimming took 7 bases from V and 0 from J, leaving 13 bases between them. The CDR3 sequence is CAYSTGISYEQYF. CDR3 coding DNA: TGTGCCTACTCGACAGGAATCTCCTACGAGCAGTACTTC. The whole variable domain, filled in from reference TRBV30 and TRBJ2-7, reads SQTIHQWPATLVQPVGSPLSLECTVEGTSNPNLYWYRQAAGRGLQLLFYSVGIGQISSEVPQNLSASRPQDRQFILSSKKLLLSDSGFYLCAYSTGISYEQYFGPGTRLTVT.

J is TRBJ1-4 and V is TRBV27; 8 bases are shared with TRBD1. There are 14 residues in the CDR3. The V gene's germline CDR1 is MNHEY and CDR2 SMNVEV (reference sequence). The V segment lost 3 bases and the J segment 12 bases; nucleotides outside the gene matches: 9. This CDR3 reads CASSLAGGKAELFF. The CDR3 region has the DNA TGTGCCAGCAGTTTGGCAGGGGGCAAGGCGGAACTGTTTTTT. The full variable domain, its missing parts supplied by reference TRBV27 and TRBJ1-4, is EAQVTQNPRYLITVTGKKLTVTCSQNMNHEYMSWYRQDPGLGLRQIYYSMNVEVTDKGDVPEGYKVSRKEKRNFPLILESPSPNQTSLYFCASSLAGGKAELFFGSGTQLSVL.

CDR3 residues: CASRRLVSSYEQYF. Here the CDR3 DNA reads TGTGCCAGCAGGCGACTAGTTAGCTCCTACGAGCAGTACTTC. The chain combines TRBV7-8 with TRBJ2-7, with D perhaps matching TRBD2 (6 bases). CDR1 and CDR2 (germline): SGHVS, FQNEAQ. V gave up 6 bases and J gave up 0 bases, with 12 bases separating them. The CDR3 runs 14 residues.

J is TRBJ1-1 and V is TRBV6-5; no definite D call. CDR3 length: 13 residues. V was clipped by 5 bases and J by 0 bases, with 7 bases between them. The V gene's germline CDR1 is MNHEY and CDR2 SVGAGI. CDR3 sequence: CASSLYVNTEAFF. For the CDR3, the DNA is TGTGCCAGCAGTCTCTACGTGAACACTGAAGCTTTCTTT.

The V gene is TRBV6-5, the J gene TRBJ1-6; 10 nucleotides line up with TRBD1. In germline, CDR1 is MNHEY, CDR2 SVGAGI. The CDR3 has 14 residues. V shed 9 bases and J 9 bases; nucleotides not matched to a gene: 8. The CDR3 bases are TGTGCCAGTAAGGGACAGGGGAACGGTTCACCCCTCCACTTT. Protein product: CASKGQGNGSPLHF.

The chain employs TRBV30 and TRBJ1-2; 8 nucleotides align to TRBD1. From germline, CDR1 is GTSNPN and CDR2 SVGIG (reference sequence). This CDR3 region has 13 residues. V shed 8 bases and J 3 bases; nucleotides not matched to a gene: 8. The CDR3 region has the DNA TGTGCCGGACGGACAGGGCTATACTATGGCTACACCTTC. The encoded protein is CAGRTGLYYGYTF. Full variable domain (rest looked up from reference TRBV30 and TRBJ1-2): SQTIHQWPATLVQPVGSPLSLECTVEGTSNPNLYWYRQAAGRGLQLLFYSVGIGQISSEVPQNLSASRPQDRQFILSSKKLLLSDSGFYLCAGRTGLYYGYTFGSGTRLTVV.

The chain carries TRBV7-9 and TRBJ2-5; 8 nucleotides match TRBD1. CDR3 length: 16 residues. V lost 7 bases and J lost 6; bases outside the gene matches: 16. The germline V gene encodes CDR1 SEHNR and CDR2 FQNEAQ (reference sequence). The CDR3 DNA is TGTGCCAGCACTTCGGGCAGGGGGCAACAACGGAAGACCCAGTACTTC. As protein: CASTSGRGQQRKTQYF.

This chain links TRBV20-1 with TRBJ1-1, with D unclear. In germline, CDR1 is DFQATT, CDR2 SNEGSKA (reference sequence). The CDR3 extends over 11 amino acids. The V end was cut by 6 bases, the J end by 1 base, with 6 bases between. The CDR3 region has the DNA TGCAGTGCAGATAGGAACACTGAAGCTTTCTTT. Its protein is CSADRNTEAFF.

V is TRBV9 and J is TRBJ2-6, with 10 bases lining up with TRBD1. CDR3 length equals 19 residues. Germline lookup yields CDR1 SGDLS and CDR2 YYNGEE. The junction had 8 bases not matched to a gene; V was cut back by 0 bases and J by 2 bases. This CDR3 reads CASSVGWGQGMTGANVLTF. The CDR3 region has the DNA TGTGCCAGCAGCGTAGGATGGGGACAGGGGATGACTGGGGCCAACGTCCTGACTTTC.

CDR3 bases: TGTGCCAGCAGGTGGGACAGTAACACCGGGGAGCTGTTTTTT. Protein product: CASRWDSNTGELFF. V is TRBV2 and J is TRBJ2-2, with 7 bases lining up with TRBD1. Germline CDR1 SNHLY, CDR2 FYNNEI. The CDR3 spans 14 residues. Trimming took 6 bases from V and 2 from J; bases not matched to a gene: 3.